This T cell receptor beta chain appears in the sequencing data of a study of T cell clonotyping in hematopoietic cell transplantation. The CDR3 has 11 residues. CDR1 MNHNS and CDR2 SASEGT come from the germline V gene. The V end lost 7 bases, the J end lost 4 bases, and 4 bases lay between the germline ends. Regarding this clone: What it binds is not known.

Clones were sequenced by immunoSEQ multiplex PCR, and TCRdb holds only the in-frame ones, with some missing. The sample gives 10,000 to 15,000 clones, roughly nine tenths of which show up once; approximately 3.6% is in the top ten. Study results and caveats: At the given depth, recipient repertoires were over 95% de novo clonotypes. CD4 and CD8 repertoire contributions could not be separated without sorting.

This TCR came from a human donor who either received an allogeneic hematopoietic cell transplant for a myeloid malignancy or was a related donor (not recorded which). Some clones in this sample may be carry-over from other donors' samples. Sequenced input: peripheral blood mononuclear cells. The chain carries TRBV6-1 and TRBJ1-4; D ambiguous. For the CDR3, the DNA is TGTGCCAGCATTTTTAATGAAAAACTGTTTTTT. Its protein is CASIFNEKLFF.